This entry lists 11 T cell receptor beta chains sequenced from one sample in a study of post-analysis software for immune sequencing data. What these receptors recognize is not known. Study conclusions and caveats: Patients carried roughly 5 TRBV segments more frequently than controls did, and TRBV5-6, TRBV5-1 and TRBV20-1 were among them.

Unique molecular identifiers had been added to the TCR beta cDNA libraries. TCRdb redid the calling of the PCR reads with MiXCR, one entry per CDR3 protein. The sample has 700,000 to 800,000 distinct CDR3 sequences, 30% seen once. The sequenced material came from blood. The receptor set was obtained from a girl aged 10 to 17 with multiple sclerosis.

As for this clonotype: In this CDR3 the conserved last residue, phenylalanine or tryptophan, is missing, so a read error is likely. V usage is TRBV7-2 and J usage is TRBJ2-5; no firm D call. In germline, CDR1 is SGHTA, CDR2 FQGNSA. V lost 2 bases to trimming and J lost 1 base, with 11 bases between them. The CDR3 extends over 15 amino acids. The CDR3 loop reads CASSLNGGSQETQYC. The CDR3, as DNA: TGTGCCAGCAGCTTAAACGGTGGCAGCCAAGAGACCCAGTACTGC.

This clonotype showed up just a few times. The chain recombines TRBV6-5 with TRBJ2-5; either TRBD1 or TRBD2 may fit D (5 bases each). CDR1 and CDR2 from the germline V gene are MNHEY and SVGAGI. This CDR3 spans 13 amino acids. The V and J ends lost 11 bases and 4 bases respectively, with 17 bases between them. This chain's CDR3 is CAGTRGGGETQYF. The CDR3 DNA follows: TGTGCCGGCACGAGAGGTGGGGGAGAGACCCAGTACTTC.

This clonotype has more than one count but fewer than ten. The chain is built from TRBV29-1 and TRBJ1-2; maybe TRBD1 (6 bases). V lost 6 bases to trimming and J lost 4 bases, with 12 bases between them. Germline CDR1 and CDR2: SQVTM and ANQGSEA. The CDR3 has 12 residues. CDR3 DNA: TGCAGCGTCACCCGGGACATCTATGGCTACACCTTC. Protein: CSVTRDIYGYTF.

DNA for the CDR3: TGTGCCAGCAGCCCCGGAGGGGTTCGGATACCGATGAACACTGAAGCTTTCTTT. As protein: CASSPGGVRIPMNTEAFF. The chain couples TRBV3-1 to TRBJ1-1, with a tentative D call TRBD1 (5 bases). Germline CDR1 is LGHDT and CDR2 is YNNKEL (reference sequence). This CDR3 is built from 18 residues. V lost 4 bases to trimming and J lost 0 bases, with 21 bases between them.

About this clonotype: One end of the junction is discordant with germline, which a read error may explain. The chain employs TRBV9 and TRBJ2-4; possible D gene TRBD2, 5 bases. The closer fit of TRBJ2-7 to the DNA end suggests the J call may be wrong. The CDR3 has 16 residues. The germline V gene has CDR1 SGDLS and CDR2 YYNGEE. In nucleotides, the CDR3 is TGTACCAGCAGCGTAGGGCCCGGCGGGCGGGCCTACGAGCAGTACTTC. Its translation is CTSSVGPGGRAYEQYF.

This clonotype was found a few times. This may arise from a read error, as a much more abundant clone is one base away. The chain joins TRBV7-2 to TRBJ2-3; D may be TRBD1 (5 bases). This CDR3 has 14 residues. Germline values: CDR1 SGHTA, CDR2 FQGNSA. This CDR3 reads CAGSLQGYTDTQYF. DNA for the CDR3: TGTGCCGGCAGCCTCCAGGGTTACACAGATACGCAGTATTTT.

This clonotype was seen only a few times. The CDR3 is CAISAGLAGGLYDEQFF. The CDR3 bases are TGTGCCATCAGTGCGGGACTAGCGGGGGGGCTGTACGATGAGCAGTTCTTC. V usage is TRBV10-3 and J usage is TRBJ2-1; 16 bases agree with TRBD2. The germline gives CDR1 ENHRY, CDR2 SYGVKD. V trimming: 4 bases; J trimming: 8 bases; junction bases outside the gene matches: 8. This CDR3 has 17 amino acids.

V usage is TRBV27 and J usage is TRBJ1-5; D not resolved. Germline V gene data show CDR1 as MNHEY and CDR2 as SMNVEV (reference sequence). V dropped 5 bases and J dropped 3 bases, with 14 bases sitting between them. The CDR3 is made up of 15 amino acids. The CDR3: CASSHWTGLNQPQHF. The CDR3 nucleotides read TGTGCCAGCAGTCACTGGACCGGACTCAATCAGCCCCAGCATTTT.

The CDR3 bases are TGTGCCAGCAGTCCCAATATCCAGGGGCGGGGGCAGTACTTC. Amino acid sequence: CASSPNIQGRGQYF. The rearrangement links TRBV28 to TRBJ2-7; D may match TRBD1 or TRBD2 (6 bases each). The CDR3 consists of 14 residues. V lost 5 bases to trimming and J lost 9 bases, with 20 bases between them. CDR1 MDHEN and CDR2 SYDVKM come from the germline V gene.

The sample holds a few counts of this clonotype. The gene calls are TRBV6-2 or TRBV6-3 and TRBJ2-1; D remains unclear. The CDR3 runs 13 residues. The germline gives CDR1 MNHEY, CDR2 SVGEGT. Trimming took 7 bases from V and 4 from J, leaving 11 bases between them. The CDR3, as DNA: TGTGCCAGCACAACTGGACCTTACAATGAGCAGTTCTTC. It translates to CASTTGPYNEQFF.

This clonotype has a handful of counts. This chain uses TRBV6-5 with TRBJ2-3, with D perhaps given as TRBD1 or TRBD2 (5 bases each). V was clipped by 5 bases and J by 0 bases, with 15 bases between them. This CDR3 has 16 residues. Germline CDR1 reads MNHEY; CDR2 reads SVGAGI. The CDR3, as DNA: TGTGCCAGCAGTCCCGCACCGGGACGGAGCACAGATACGCAGTATTTT. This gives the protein CASSPAPGRSTDTQYF.